This TCR beta chain was retrieved from a study of OX40 agonist ivuxolimab in advanced cancers. Concerning the study at large: Ivuxolimab was an agonistic, fully human IgG2 monoclonal antibody directed against OX40 (CD134), a costimulatory receptor. Intravenous ivuxolimab was administered to patients every 2 weeks at six dose levels: 0.01, 0.1, 0.3, 1.5, 3 and 10 mg/kg. Of the roughly 51 patients in dose escalation, about 20 had hepatocellular carcinoma, around 15 had melanoma, 9 had renal cell carcinoma and 9 had head and neck cancer. In the dose-escalation cohort, over 65% of patients were male, and the mean age was around 60 years, with a range of roughly 20 to 85. Patients were allowed to have had prior anti-PD-1, anti-PD-L1 or anti-CTLA-4 therapy, and 40% of the dose-escalation patients had previously received checkpoint inhibitors. Partial responses occurred in three dose-escalation patients, of whom one had hepatocellular carcinoma and two had cutaneous melanoma. Peripheral TCRbeta sequencing aimed to test whether ivuxolimab altered TCR sequence diversity and caused clonal T-cell expansion. The paper describes the monotherapy dose-escalation part (N of about 55 patients) of the phase I trial of ivuxolimab. Overall results and qualifications from the work: Which antigens the clonally expanded peripheral T cells were specific for was not determined. After ivuxolimab, more expanded clones were found on average in CD8+ T cells than in CD4+ T cells. At doses from 0.1 to 3.0 mg/kg, clonal expansion was seen in both CD4+ and CD8+ blood T cells between baseline and week 6. Low levels of normalized T-cell clonal expansion were also shown by some nonresponding patients. In partial responders in the 0.1-3.0 mg/kg groups, normalized peripheral clonal expansion was found to be among the lowest, especially among CD8+ T cells.

To sequence the TCRbeta CDR3 region, genomic DNA was isolated from the sorted cells. TCRbeta CDR3 regions were sequenced using the immunoSEQ Assay. What TCRdb holds here is the immuneACCESS table cut down to in-frame rearrangements. Part of the clones is not present; checked against another copy, under half of the missing clones reflect an unresolved V gene, and the others are unexplained. Present in this sample are more than 60,000 clones, around 87% of which were seen just once. Approximately 0.25% of the sample comes from the top ten. In the case of this clone: Its recognized antigen is unknown. Base qualities are not provided; no much larger clone lies one nucleotide away.

Patients with a history of autoimmune disease or receiving systemic immunosuppression were excluded from the trial. Peripheral blood for TCR sequencing was drawn from every dose cohort at baseline, at cycle 4 day 1 and at cycle 7 day 1. Samples were obtained from an open-label, multicenter, first-in-human phase I dose-escalation trial of ivuxolimab. Adults with locally advanced or metastatic melanoma, renal cell carcinoma, hepatocellular carcinoma or head and neck squamous cell carcinoma were enrolled in the trial. CD4+ and CD8+ T cells were sorted separately from peripheral blood before TCR sequencing. The receptor's source is an adult with an advanced solid tumor such as melanoma, head and neck, liver or kidney cancer. The material was CD4+ or CD8+ T cells sorted from blood, obtained in a trial of the OX40 agonist ivuxolimab.

The CDR3 region has the sequence CASSMGGQGLLRYGYTF. Read as DNA, the sequence is TGTGCCAGTAGTATGGGGGGACAGGGTTTACTCCGCTATGGCTACACCTTC. The rearrangement joined TRBV19 to TRBJ1-2; TRBD1 agrees with 9 junctional bases. For this chain, trimming is 3 bases at the V end and 4 bases at the J end, and the number of junction bases without a gene match is 12. The CDR3 has 17 amino acids, counting the end cysteine and phenylalanine. This entry keeps only the CDR3 DNA: 51 bases, framed from base 1. CDR1 and CDR2 were assigned from the germline V gene (reference sequence) as LNHDA and SQIVND.